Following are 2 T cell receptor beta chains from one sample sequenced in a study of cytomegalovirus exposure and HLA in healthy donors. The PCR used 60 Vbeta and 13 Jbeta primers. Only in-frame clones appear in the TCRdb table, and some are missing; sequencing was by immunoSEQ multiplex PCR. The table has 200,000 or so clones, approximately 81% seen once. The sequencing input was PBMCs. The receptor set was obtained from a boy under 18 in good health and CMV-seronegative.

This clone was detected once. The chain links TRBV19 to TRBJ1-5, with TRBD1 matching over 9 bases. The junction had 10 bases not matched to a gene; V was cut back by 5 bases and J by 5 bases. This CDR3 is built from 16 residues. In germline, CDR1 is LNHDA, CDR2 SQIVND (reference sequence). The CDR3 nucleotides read TGTGCCAGTAGTGGGTGGGGTGGACAGGGGCATCAGCCCCAGCATTTT. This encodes CASSGWGGQGHQPQHF. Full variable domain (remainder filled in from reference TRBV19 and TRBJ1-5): DGGITQSPKYLFRKEGQNVTLSCEQNLNHDAMYWYRQDPGQGLRLIYYSQIVNDFQKGDIAEGYSVSREKKESFPLTVTSAQKNPTAFYLCASSGWGGQGHQPQHFGDGTRLSIL.

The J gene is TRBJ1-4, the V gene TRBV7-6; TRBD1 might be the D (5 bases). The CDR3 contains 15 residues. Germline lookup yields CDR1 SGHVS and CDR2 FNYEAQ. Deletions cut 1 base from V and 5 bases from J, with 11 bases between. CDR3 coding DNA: TGTGCCAGCAGCTTAGGAAGGGGAGGAAATGAAAAACTGTTTTTT. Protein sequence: CASSLGRGGNEKLFF.